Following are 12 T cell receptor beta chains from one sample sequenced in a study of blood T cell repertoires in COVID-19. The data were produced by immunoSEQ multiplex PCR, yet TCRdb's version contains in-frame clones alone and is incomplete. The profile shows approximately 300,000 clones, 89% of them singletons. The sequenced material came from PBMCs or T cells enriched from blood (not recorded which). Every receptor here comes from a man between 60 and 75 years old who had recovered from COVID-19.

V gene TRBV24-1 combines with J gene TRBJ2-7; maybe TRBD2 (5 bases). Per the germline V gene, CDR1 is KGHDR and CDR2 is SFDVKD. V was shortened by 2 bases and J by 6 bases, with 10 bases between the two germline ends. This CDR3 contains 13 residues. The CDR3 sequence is CATSDSDSPEQYF. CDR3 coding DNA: TGTGCCACCAGTGATTCGGACTCCCCCGAGCAGTACTTC.

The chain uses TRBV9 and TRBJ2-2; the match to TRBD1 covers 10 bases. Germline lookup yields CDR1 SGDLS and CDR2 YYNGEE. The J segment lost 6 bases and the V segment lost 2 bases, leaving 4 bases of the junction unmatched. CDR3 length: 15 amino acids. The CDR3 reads CASSVRDRGPGELFF. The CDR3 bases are TGTGCCAGCAGCGTCCGGGACAGGGGCCCCGGGGAGCTGTTTTTT.

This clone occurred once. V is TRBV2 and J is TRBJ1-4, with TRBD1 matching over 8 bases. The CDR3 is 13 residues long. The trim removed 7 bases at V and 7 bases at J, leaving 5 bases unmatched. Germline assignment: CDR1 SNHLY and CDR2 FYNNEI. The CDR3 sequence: CASKGQGAEKLFF. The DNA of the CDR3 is TGTGCCAGCAAGGGCCAGGGGGCTGAAAAACTGTTTTTT.

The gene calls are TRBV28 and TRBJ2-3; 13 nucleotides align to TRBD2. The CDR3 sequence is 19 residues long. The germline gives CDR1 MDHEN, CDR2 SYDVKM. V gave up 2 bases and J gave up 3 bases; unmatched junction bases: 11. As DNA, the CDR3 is TGTGCCAGCAGTTTACGAAGGCGGACTAGCGGGAGTCGTACAGATACGCAGTATTTT. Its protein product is CASSLRRRTSGSRTDTQYF.

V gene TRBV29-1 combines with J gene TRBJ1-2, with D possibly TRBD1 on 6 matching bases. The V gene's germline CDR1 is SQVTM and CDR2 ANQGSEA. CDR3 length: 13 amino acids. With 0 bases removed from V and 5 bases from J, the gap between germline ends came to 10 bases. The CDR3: CSVEETGLYGYTF. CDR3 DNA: TGCAGCGTTGAAGAGACAGGTTTATATGGCTACACCTTC.

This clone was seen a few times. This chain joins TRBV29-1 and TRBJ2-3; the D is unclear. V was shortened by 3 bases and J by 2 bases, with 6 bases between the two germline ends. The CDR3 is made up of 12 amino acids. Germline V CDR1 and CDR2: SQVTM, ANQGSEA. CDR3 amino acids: CSVDPSTDTQYF. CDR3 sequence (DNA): TGCAGCGTTGACCCGTCCACAGATACGCAGTATTTT.

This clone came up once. CDR3 nucleotides: TGTGCCAGCTCGGAGGACCGGAACACTGAAGCTTTCTTT. It translates to CASSEDRNTEAFF. The chain uses TRBV18 and TRBJ1-1; D is undetermined. Germline CDR1 reads KGHSH; CDR2 reads LQKENI. This CDR3 spans 13 amino acids. With 6 bases removed from V and 1 base from J, the gap between germline ends came to 9 bases.

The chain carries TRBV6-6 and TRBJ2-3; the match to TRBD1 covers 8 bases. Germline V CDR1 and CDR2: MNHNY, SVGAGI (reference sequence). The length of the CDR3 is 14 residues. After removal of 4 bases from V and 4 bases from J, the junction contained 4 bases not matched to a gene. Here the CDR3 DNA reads TGTGCCAGCAGTTCTGGACAGGGATCAGATACGCAGTATTTT. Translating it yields CASSSGQGSDTQYF.

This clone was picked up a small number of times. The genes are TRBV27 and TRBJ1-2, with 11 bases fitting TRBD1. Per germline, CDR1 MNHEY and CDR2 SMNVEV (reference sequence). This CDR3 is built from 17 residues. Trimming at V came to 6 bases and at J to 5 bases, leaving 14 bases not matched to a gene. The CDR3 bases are TGTGCCAGCAGACTGTTAGGACAGGGGGCGGATAAGTATGGCTACACCTTC. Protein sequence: CASRLLGQGADKYGYTF.

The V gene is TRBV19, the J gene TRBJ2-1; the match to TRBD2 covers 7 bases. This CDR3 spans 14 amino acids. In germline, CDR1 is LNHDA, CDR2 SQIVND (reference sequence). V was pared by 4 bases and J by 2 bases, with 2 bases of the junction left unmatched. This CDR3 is CASSSGSTYNEQFF. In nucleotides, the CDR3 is TGTGCCAGTAGTAGCGGGAGCACCTACAATGAGCAGTTCTTC. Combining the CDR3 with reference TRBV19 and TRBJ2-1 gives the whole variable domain DGGITQSPKYLFRKEGQNVTLSCEQNLNHDAMYWYRQDPGQGLRLIYYSQIVNDFQKGDIAEGYSVSREKKESFPLTVTSAQKNPTAFYLCASSSGSTYNEQFFGPGTRLTVL.

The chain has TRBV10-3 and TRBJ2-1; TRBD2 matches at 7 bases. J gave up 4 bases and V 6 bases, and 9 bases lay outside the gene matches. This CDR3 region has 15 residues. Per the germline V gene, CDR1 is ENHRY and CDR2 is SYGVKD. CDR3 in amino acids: CAISSTSRQYNEQFF. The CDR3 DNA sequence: TGTGCCATCAGCTCGACTAGCAGACAGTACAATGAGCAGTTCTTC.

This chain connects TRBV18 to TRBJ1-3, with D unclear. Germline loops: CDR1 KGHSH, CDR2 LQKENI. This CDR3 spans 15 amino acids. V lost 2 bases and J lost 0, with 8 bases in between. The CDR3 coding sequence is TGTGCCAGCTCACCAACGGGTTACTCTGGAAACACCATATATTTT. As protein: CASSPTGYSGNTIYF.